One sample yielded the 23 T cell receptor beta chains listed below, sequenced in a study of response to subunit inactivated influenza vaccine. MiXCR, run by TCRdb on the RT-PCR reads, gives a single entry per CDR3 protein. The data hold about 580,000 distinct CDR3 sequences, with less than 15% observed a single time. Sequenced here: PBMCs from blood, sampled approximately 12 days after vaccination. All receptors derive from a man aged 45 to 65 who received an inactivated influenza vaccine.

Many counts were recorded for this clonotype. The chain recombines TRBV20-1 with TRBJ2-1, with 8 bases that match TRBD1. Germline loops: CDR1 DFQATT, CDR2 SNEGSKA (reference sequence). This CDR3 spans 14 amino acids. With 6 bases clipped from V and 6 bases from J, the junction kept 10 bases outside the gene matches. CDR3 DNA sequence: TGCAGTGCAATGGAGACAGGGGACCCCAATGAGCAGTTCTTC. Translated: CSAMETGDPNEQFF.

In DNA form, the CDR3 reads TGCGCCAGCAGACTAGCGGGGGACCCCAACAATGAGCAGTTCTTC. It yields the protein CASRLAGDPNNEQFF. The chain is built from TRBV5-1 and TRBJ2-1, with 11 bases lining up with TRBD2. The trim removed 5 bases at V and 5 bases at J, leaving 6 bases unmatched. There are 15 residues in the CDR3. CDR1 is SGHRS and CDR2 is YFSETQ in the germline V gene. The variable domain in full, completed from reference TRBV5-1 and TRBJ2-1, reads KAGVTQTPRYLIKTRGQQVTLSCSPISGHRSVSWYQQTPGQGLQFLFEYFSETQRNKGNFPGRFSGRQFSNSRSEMNVSTLELGDSALYLCASRLAGDPNNEQFFGPGTRLTVL.

The chain has TRBV6-2 or TRBV6-3 and TRBJ1-2; D remains ambiguous. CDR1 and CDR2 from the germline V gene are MNHEY and SVGEGT. Trimming took off 1 base at V and 7 bases at J, with 4 bases between the two ends. This CDR3 is 11 amino acids long. The chain's CDR3 is CASSYFGGYTF. CDR3 coding DNA: TGTGCCAGCAGTTACTTTGGTGGCTACACCTTC.

The genes are TRBV5-1 and TRBJ2-5, with TRBD2 identical over 8 bases. Germline trimming cut 4 bases from V and 3 bases from J; bases unmatched to any gene: 5. The germline V gene encodes CDR1 SGHRS and CDR2 YFSETQ. The CDR3 sequence is 14 residues long. The CDR3: CASSKPGLEETQYF. The CDR3 DNA reads as TGCGCCAGCAGCAAACCGGGACTAGAAGAGACCCAGTACTTC.

The J gene is TRBJ1-5, the V gene TRBV20-1, with D unresolved. CDR1 and CDR2 from the germline V gene are DFQATT and SNEGSKA (reference sequence). Trimming shortened V by 1 base and J by 2 bases, and 6 bases separated the two germline ends. The CDR3 is 13 residues long. The CDR3, as DNA: TGCAGTGCTAGAGCCTCGGGCAATCAGCCCCAGCATTTT. This gives the protein CSARASGNQPQHF.

A few counts support this clonotype. J is TRBJ2-1 and V is TRBV7-6; a possible D gene is TRBD1 (6 bases). The V gene's germline CDR1 is SGHVS and CDR2 FNYEAQ. The V gene lost 5 bases and the J gene lost 2 bases, with 13 bases spanning the gap. The CDR3 extends over 15 amino acids. The CDR3 bases are TGTGCCAGCAGCACTTCCACAGGGACCTACAATGAGCAGTTCTTC. It translates to CASSTSTGTYNEQFF.

There are a few counts of this clonotype. This sequence joins TRBV6-5 and TRBJ1-1, with D maybe TRBD1 (6 bases). The CDR3 extends over 17 amino acids. Germline CDR1 is MNHEY and CDR2 is SVGAGI. V was trimmed by 2 bases and J by 0 bases, leaving 16 bases between them. CDR3 DNA sequence: TGTGCCAGCAGTTACCGAGACGGGGGCCTAATGAACACTGAAGCTTTCTTT. It translates to CASSYRDGGLMNTEAFF.

A few counts support this clonotype. The chain is built from TRBV6-1 and TRBJ2-1; 10 bases fit TRBD2. V shed 8 bases and J 0 bases; nucleotides not matched to a gene: 4. This CDR3 spans 15 amino acids. Per the germline V gene, CDR1 is MNHNS and CDR2 is SASEGT. The CDR3 sequence is CASRLAGSSYNEQFF. As DNA, the CDR3 is TGTGCCAGCCGACTAGCGGGCAGCTCCTACAATGAGCAGTTCTTC.

This clonotype has ten or more counts. This chain links TRBV11-2 with TRBJ2-5, with 13 bases aligning to TRBD2. The V segment lost 3 bases and the J segment 5 bases; nucleotides outside the gene matches: 6. The CDR3 is 16 residues long. The germline V gene has CDR1 SGHAT and CDR2 FQNNGV. The CDR3 bases are TGTGCCAGCAGCTTTACTAGCGGGGGGGCCGGGGAGACCCAGTACTTC. This codes for CASSFTSGGAGETQYF. Based on the CDR3 plus reference TRBV11-2 and TRBJ2-5, the full variable domain is EAGVAQSPRYKIIEKRQSVAFWCNPISGHATLYWYQQILGQGPKLLIQFQNNGVVDDSQLPKDRFSAERLKGVDSTLKIQPAKLEDSAVYLCASSFTSGGAGETQYFGPGTRLLVL.

In its sample, this clonotype was seen many times. The chain joins TRBV5-1 to TRBJ2-1, with TRBD1 identical over 7 bases. J lost 4 bases, V lost 4 bases, and 2 bases had no gene match. Germline CDR1 and CDR2: SGHRS and YFSETQ. CDR3 length equals 13 residues. As DNA, the CDR3 is TGCGCCAGCAGCGGGACAGCTTACAATGAGCAGTTCTTC. Residues: CASSGTAYNEQFF.

This clonotype was seen a handful of times. J is TRBJ2-2 and V is TRBV3-1, with TRBD2 as a possible D gene (6 bases). Germline V gene sequence: CDR1 LGHDT, CDR2 YNNKEL (reference sequence). The CDR3 runs to 19 residues. The ends were cut back, 4 bases at V and 0 bases at J, with 21 bases in the middle. The CDR3 DNA reads as TGTGCCAGCAGCCTACTGACTAGTGGCCTCTTCGCGAACACCGGGGAGCTGTTTTTT. It is translated as CASSLLTSGLFANTGELFF.

As regards this clonotype: The junction departs from germline at one end; a sequencing error may be responsible. This rearrangement joins TRBV5-1 to TRBJ1-5; D perhaps matches TRBD1 (6 bases). This CDR3 contains 13 residues. Germline loops: CDR1 SGHRS, CDR2 YFSETQ. The CDR3 DNA follows: TGCGCCAGCAGCTTAGACCTCGGACAGCCCCAGAATTTT. Translating gives CASSLDLGQPQNF.

The chain uses TRBV4-1 and TRBJ2-7, with 10 bases lining up with TRBD1. The CDR3 length is 16 residues. Trimming removed 0 bases from V and 3 bases from J; junction bases left unmatched: 5. Germline CDR1 is MGHRA and CDR2 is YSYEKL. The CDR3 region is CASSQEFRDRGYEQYF. The DNA of the CDR3 is TGCGCCAGCAGCCAAGAGTTCCGGGACAGGGGCTACGAGCAGTACTTC.

A few counts support this clonotype. The chain employs TRBV28 and TRBJ2-7; D not certain. The germline V gene has CDR1 MDHEN and CDR2 SYDVKM. V was cut by 6 bases and J by 2 bases, with 8 bases left in between. The CDR3 consists of 12 residues. The CDR3 bases are TGTGCCAGCAGCACCGCCCCCTACGAGCAGTACTTC. Encoded protein: CASSTAPYEQYF.

This clonotype was recorded a few times. The chain couples TRBV15 to TRBJ2-2, with D possibly being TRBD2 (5 bases). This CDR3 is built from 14 residues. Germline lookup yields CDR1 LNHNV and CDR2 YYDKDF (reference sequence). Trimming removed 2 bases at V and 1 base at J, with 5 bases between. The CDR3 DNA reads as TGTGCCACCAGCAGACGGGAGAACACCGGGGAGCTGTTTTTT. Translating it yields CATSRRENTGELFF.

This clonotype was found a few times. This chain uses TRBV27 with TRBJ2-1, with 9 bases aligning to TRBD2. Germline V gives CDR1 MNHEY, CDR2 SMNVEV (reference sequence). The CDR3 length is 15 residues. Unmatched junction bases numbered 9, after V lost 2 bases and J lost 10 bases. This chain's CDR3 is CASSLGLAPSQEQFF. CDR3 DNA sequence: TGTGCCAGCAGTTTAGGACTAGCGCCTTCTCAGGAGCAGTTCTTC.

In this sample, this clonotype turned up many times. The chain carries TRBV12-3 or TRBV12-4 and TRBJ2-7; D tentatively reads TRBD1 or TRBD2 (5 bases each). Trimming shortened V by 6 bases and J by 3 bases, and 12 bases separated the two germline ends. The CDR3 covers 13 residues. Written as DNA, the CDR3 is TGTGCCAGCAGCGGGACGGCGATCTACGAGCAGTACTTC. Amino acid sequence: CASSGTAIYEQYF.

The chain carries TRBV2 and TRBJ1-4; possible D gene TRBD1, 5 bases. The germline V and J ends were trimmed by 7 bases and 5 bases, with 14 bases remaining between them. This CDR3 comprises 14 residues. CDR1 SNHLY and CDR2 FYNNEI come from the germline V gene. CDR3 nucleotide sequence: TGTGCCAGCAATTTCCGGGGCTCGAATGAAAAACTGTTTTTT. This sequence encodes CASNFRGSNEKLFF.

The chain employs TRBV27 and TRBJ1-4; no reliable D call. The CDR3 consists of 14 residues. V lost 1 base and J lost 8, with 11 bases in between. Germline assignment: CDR1 MNHEY and CDR2 SMNVEV (reference sequence). The CDR3, as DNA: TGTGCCAGCAGTTTATACGGGATAGGCGAAAAACTGTTTTTT. It yields the protein CASSLYGIGEKLFF. The full variable domain, completed using reference TRBV27 and TRBJ1-4, is EAQVTQNPRYLITVTGKKLTVTCSQNMNHEYMSWYRQDPGLGLRQIYYSMNVEVTDKGDVPEGYKVSRKEKRNFPLILESPSPNQTSLYFCASSLYGIGEKLFFGSGTQLSVL.

V is TRBV11-2 and J is TRBJ1-2, with TRBD1 as a possible D gene (6 bases). There are 17 residues in the CDR3. Germline assignment: CDR1 SGHAT and CDR2 FQNNGV. The V end was cut by 1 base, the J end by 1 base, with 16 bases between. Here the CDR3 reads CASSLVSGQGINYGYTF. The CDR3, as DNA: TGTGCCAGCAGCTTAGTATCTGGGCAGGGGATTAACTATGGCTACACCTTC.

This clonotype has only a few counts. This chain connects TRBV18 to TRBJ2-1; D is perhaps TRBD2 (6 bases). The CDR3 extends over 17 amino acids. The V end lost 1 base, the J end lost 0 bases, and 13 bases lay between the germline ends. Germline-derived CDR1 and CDR2 are KGHSH and LQKENI. The CDR3 region is CASSPLDGGSSYNEQFF. DNA for the CDR3: TGTGCCAGCTCACCACTTGACGGAGGGAGCTCCTACAATGAGCAGTTCTTC.

This clonotype was seen a handful of times. V and J are TRBV11-2 and TRBJ2-7; D unclear. The CDR3 spans 14 residues. CDR1 is SGHAT, CDR2 FQNNGV, per germline. Trimming removed 3 bases at V and 7 bases at J, with 16 bases between. Here the CDR3 reads CASSLGLTPIEQYF. The CDR3 DNA is TGTGCCAGCAGCTTGGGATTGACACCAATAGAGCAGTACTTC. Full variable domain (missing parts from reference TRBV11-2 and TRBJ2-7): EAGVAQSPRYKIIEKRQSVAFWCNPISGHATLYWYQQILGQGPKLLIQFQNNGVVDDSQLPKDRFSAERLKGVDSTLKIQPAKLEDSAVYLCASSLGLTPIEQYFGPGTRLTVT.

V is TRBV29-1 and J is TRBJ2-7, with 7 nucleotides matching TRBD2. V gave up 4 bases and J gave up 0 bases; unmatched junction bases: 6. Germline CDR1 and CDR2: SQVTM and ANQGSEA. This CDR3 is built from 14 residues. The CDR3 region has the DNA TGCAGCGTTGGGTCCTGGACTAGCTCCTACGAGCAGTACTTC. It yields the protein CSVGSWTSSYEQYF.